This TCR beta chain is drawn from a study of blood T cell repertoires in COVID-19. Across the study: Sites across the United States, Italy and Spain contributed samples from acute and convalescent COVID-19. Sources were T cells, B-cell-depleted T cells, or PBMCs; the material itself was cDNA or gDNA.

Authors' processing steps: By means of reference gene primer amplification, nucleated cell counts were estimated. Assay used: immunoSEQ multiplex PCR; TCRdb lists only in-frame clones, some missing. The DNA gave D and trimming, while V, J and clone size come from that table. The sample has roughly 110,000 clones; about 64% are singletons. This CDR3 has 13 amino acids. The germline V and J ends were trimmed by 5 bases and 5 bases, with 12 bases remaining between them. The sequencing input was peripheral blood. J is TRBJ2-5 and V is TRBV12-3 or TRBV12-4; D is undetermined. This clonotype originated in a human donor with acute or convalescent COVID-19. The donor label of this sample is uncertain. The CDR3 loop is CASSAEARETQYF. The CDR3 bases are TGTGCCAGCAGTGCTGAAGCGCGTGAGACCCAGTACTTC.